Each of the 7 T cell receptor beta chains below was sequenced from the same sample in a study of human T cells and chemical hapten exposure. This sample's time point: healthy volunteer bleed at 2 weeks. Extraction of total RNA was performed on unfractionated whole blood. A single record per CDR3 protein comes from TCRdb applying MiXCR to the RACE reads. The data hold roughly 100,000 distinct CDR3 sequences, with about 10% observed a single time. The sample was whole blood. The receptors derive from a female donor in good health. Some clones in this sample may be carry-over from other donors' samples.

DNA for the CDR3: TGTGCCAGCAGTTTAGACGGGAGCAGGTATGAGCAGTTCTTC. Translation gives CASSLDGSRYEQFF. The chain couples TRBV27 to TRBJ2-1, with D tentatively TRBD2 (6 bases). V lost 2 bases, J lost 8 bases, and 13 bases lay in between. This CDR3 is built from 14 residues. The germline V gene encodes CDR1 MNHEY and CDR2 SMNVEV (reference sequence).

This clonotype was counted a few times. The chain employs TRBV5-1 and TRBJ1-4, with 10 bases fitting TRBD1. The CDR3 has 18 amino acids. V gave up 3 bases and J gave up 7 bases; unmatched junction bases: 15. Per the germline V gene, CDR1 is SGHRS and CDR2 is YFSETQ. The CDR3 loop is CASSSARDRGGGSEKLFF. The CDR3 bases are TGCGCCAGCAGCTCCGCCCGGGACAGGGGAGGTGGAAGTGAAAAACTGTTTTTT. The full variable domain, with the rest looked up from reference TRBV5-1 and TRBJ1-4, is KAGVTQTPRYLIKTRGQQVTLSCSPISGHRSVSWYQQTPGQGLQFLFEYFSETQRNKGNFPGRFSGRQFSNSRSEMNVSTLELGDSALYLCASSSARDRGGGSEKLFFGSGTQLSVL.

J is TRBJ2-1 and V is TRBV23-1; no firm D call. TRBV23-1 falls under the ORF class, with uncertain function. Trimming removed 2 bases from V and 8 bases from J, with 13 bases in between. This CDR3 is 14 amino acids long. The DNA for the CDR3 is TGCGCCAGCAGTCAACGAGAGGACCATGATGAGCAGTTCTTC. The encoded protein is CASSQREDHDEQFF.

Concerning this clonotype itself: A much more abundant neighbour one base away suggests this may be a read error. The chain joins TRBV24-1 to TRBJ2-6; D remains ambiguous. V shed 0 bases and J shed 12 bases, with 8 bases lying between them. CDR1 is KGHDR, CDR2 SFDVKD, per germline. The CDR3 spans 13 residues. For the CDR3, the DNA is TGTGCCACCAGTGATTTGTGGTGGGGCGTCCTGACTTTC. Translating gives CATSDLWWGVLTF.

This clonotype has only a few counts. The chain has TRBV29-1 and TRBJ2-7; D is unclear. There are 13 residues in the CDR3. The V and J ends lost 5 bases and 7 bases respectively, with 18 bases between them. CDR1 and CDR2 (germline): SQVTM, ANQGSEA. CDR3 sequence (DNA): TGCAGCGTTACTGGGCGTTCGCCCGGGGAGCAGTACTTC. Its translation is CSVTGRSPGEQYF.

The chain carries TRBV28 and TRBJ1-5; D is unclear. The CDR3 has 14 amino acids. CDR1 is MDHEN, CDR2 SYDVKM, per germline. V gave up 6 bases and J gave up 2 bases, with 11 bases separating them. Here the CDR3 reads CASSTEGGNQPQHF. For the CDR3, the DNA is TGTGCCAGCAGCACGGAGGGCGGCAATCAGCCCCAGCATTTT.

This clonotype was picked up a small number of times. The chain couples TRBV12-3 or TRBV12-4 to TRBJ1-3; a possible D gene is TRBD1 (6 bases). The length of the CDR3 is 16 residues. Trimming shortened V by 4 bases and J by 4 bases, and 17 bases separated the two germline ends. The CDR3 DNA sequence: TGTGCCAGCAGTTGGGGGCAGGGGATATTGGGAAACACCATATATTTT. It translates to CASSWGQGILGNTIYF.